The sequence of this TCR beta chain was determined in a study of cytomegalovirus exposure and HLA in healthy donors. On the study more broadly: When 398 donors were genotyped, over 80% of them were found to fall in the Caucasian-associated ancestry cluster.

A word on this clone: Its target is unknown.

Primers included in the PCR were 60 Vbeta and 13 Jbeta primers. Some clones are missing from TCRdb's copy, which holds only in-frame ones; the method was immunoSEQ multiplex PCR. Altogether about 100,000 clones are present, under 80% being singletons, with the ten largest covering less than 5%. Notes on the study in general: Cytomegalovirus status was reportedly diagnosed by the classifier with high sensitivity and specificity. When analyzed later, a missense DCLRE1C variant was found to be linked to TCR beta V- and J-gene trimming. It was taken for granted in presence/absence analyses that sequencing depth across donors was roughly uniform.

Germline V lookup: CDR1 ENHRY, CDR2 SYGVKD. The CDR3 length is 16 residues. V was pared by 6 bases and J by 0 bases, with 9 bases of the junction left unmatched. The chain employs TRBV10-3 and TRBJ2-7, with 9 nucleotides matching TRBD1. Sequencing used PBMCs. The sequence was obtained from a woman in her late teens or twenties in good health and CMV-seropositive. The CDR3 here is CAISQLGQGISYEQYF. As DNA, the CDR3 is TGTGCCATCAGCCAACTTGGACAGGGGATCTCCTACGAGCAGTACTTC.